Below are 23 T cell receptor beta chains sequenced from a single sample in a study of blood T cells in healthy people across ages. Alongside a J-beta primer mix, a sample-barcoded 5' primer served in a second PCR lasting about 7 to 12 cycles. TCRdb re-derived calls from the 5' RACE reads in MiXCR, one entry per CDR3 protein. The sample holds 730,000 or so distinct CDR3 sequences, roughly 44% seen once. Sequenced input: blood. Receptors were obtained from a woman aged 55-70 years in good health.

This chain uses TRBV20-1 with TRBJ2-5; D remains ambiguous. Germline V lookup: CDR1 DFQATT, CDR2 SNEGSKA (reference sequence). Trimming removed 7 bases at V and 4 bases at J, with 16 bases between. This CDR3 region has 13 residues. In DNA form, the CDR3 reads TGCAGTGTTCATAGGACCCTTCGAGAGACCCAGTACTTC. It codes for CSVHRTLRETQYF.

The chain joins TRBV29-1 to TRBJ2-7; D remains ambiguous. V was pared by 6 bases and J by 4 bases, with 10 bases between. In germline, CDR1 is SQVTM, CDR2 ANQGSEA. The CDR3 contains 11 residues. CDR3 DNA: TGCAGCGTCCCCGACGGATACGAGCAGTACTTC. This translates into CSVPDGYEQYF.

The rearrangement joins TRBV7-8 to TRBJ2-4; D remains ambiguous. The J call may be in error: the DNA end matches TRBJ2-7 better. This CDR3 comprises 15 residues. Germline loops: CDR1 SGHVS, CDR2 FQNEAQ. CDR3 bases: TGTGCCAGCAGCTTACCGGAAATGGGCATAATCGAGCAGTACTTC. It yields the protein CASSLPEMGIIEQYF.

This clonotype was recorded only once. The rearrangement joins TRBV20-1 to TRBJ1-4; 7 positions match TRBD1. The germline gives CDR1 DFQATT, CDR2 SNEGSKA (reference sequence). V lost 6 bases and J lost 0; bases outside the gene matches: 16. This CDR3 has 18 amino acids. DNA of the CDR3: TGCAGTGCGCCTCAGGGGGTCTTTGGGGTTGCAACTAATGAAAAACTGTTTTTT. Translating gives CSAPQGVFGVATNEKLFF.

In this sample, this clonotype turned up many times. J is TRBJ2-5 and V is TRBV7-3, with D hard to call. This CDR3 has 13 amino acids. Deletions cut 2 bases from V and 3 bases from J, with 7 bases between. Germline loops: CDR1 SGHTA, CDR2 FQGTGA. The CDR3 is CASSLRREETQYF. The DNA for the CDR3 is TGTGCCAGCAGCTTACGTCGTGAAGAGACCCAGTACTTC.

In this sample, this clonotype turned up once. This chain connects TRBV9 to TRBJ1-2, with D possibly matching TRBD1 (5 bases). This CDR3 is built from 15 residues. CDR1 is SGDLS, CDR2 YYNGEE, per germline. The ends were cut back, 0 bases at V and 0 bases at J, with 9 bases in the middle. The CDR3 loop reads CASSVDAGTNYGYTF. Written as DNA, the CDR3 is TGTGCCAGCAGCGTAGATGCAGGGACTAACTATGGCTACACCTTC.

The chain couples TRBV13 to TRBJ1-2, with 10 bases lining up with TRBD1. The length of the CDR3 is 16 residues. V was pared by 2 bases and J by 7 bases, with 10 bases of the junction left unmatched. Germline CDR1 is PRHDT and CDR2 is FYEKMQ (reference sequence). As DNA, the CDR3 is TGTGCCAGCAGCTTATTCACGGGACAGGGGTTCGGTGGCTACACCTTC. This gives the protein CASSLFTGQGFGGYTF.

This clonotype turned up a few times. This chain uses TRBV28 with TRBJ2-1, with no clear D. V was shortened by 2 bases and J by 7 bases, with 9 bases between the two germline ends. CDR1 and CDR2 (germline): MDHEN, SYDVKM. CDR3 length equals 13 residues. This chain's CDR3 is CASSLHASNEQFF. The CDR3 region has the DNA TGTGCCAGCAGTTTACACGCCTCAAATGAGCAGTTCTTC.

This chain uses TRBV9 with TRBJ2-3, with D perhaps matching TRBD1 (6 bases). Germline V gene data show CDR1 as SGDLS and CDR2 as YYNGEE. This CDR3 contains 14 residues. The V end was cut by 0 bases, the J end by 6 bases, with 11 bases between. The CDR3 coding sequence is TGTGCCAGCAGCGTAGCAGGGGTCATGGATACGCAGTATTTT. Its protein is CASSVAGVMDTQYF.

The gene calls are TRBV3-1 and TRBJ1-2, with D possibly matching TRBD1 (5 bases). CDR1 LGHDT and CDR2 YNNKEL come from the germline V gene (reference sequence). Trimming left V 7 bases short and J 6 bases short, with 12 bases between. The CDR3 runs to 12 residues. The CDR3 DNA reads TGTGCCAGCACGGGGGGAGGAGATGGCTACACCTTC. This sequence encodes CASTGGGDGYTF.

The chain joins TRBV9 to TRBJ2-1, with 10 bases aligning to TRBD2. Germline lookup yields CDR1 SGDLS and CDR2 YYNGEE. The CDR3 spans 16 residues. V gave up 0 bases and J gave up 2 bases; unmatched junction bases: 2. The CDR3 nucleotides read TGTGCCAGCAGCGTAGATCTAGCGGGAGCCTACAATGAGCAGTTCTTC. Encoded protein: CASSVDLAGAYNEQFF.

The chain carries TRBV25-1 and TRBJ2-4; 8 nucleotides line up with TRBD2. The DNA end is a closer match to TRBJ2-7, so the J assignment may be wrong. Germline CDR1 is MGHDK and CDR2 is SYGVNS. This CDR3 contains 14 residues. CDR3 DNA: TGTGCCAGCAGAAAGGACGGGGGGGCCTCCGAGCAGTACTTC. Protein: CASRKDGGASEQYF.

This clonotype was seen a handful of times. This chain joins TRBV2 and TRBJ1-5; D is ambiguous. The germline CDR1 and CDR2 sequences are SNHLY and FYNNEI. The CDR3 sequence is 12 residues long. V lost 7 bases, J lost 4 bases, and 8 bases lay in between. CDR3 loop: CASTTVNQPQHF. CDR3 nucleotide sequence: TGTGCCAGCACAACGGTTAATCAGCCCCAGCATTTT.

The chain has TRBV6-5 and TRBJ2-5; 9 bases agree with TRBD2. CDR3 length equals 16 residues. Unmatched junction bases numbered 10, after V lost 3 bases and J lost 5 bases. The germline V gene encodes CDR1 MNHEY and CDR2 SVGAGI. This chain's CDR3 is CASSYNSGGTGETQYF. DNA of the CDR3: TGTGCCAGCAGTTATAATAGCGGGGGTACGGGTGAGACCCAGTACTTC.

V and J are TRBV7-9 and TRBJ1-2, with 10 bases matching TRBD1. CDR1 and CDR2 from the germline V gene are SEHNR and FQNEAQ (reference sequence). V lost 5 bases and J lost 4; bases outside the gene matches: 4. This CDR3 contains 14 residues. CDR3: CASSRQGAGYGYTF. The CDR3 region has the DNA TGTGCCAGCAGCAGACAGGGGGCGGGCTATGGCTACACCTTC.

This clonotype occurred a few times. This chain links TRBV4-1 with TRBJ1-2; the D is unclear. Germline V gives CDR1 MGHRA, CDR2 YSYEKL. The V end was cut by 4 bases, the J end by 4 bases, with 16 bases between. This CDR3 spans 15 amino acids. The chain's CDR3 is CASSPQDSEFYGYTF. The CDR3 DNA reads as TGCGCCAGCAGCCCCCAAGACTCGGAATTCTATGGCTACACCTTC.

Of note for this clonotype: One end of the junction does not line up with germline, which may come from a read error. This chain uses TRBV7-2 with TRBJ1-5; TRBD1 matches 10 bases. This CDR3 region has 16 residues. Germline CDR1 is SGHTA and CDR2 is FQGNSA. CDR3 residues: CASSSDRGLDNQPRHF. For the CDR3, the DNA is TGTGCCAGCAGCTCAGACAGGGGGCTAGACAATCAGCCCCGGCATTTT.

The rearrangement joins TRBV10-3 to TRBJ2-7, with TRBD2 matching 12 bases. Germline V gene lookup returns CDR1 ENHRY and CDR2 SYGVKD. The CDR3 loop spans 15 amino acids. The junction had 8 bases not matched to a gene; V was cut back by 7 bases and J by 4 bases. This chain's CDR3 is CAINAASGGVYEQYF. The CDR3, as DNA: TGTGCCATCAATGCGGCTAGCGGGGGGGTATACGAGCAGTACTTC.

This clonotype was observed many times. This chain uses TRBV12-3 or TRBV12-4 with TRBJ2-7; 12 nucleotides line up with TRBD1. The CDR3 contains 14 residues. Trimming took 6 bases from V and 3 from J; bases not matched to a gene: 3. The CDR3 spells CASSGTGGSYEQYF. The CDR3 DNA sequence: TGTGCCAGCAGCGGGACAGGGGGCAGCTACGAGCAGTACTTC.

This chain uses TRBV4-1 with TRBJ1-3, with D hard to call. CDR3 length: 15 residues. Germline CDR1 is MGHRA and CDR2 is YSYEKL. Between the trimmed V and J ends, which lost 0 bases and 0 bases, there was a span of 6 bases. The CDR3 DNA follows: TGCGCCAGCAGCCAAGACCCATTCTCTGGAAACACCATATATTTT. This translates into CASSQDPFSGNTIYF.

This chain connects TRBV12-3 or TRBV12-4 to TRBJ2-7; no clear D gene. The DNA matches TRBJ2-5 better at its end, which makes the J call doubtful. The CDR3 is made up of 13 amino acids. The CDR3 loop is CASSVGKQETQYF. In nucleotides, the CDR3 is TGTGCCAGCAGTGTAGGTAAACAAGAGACCCAGTACTTC.

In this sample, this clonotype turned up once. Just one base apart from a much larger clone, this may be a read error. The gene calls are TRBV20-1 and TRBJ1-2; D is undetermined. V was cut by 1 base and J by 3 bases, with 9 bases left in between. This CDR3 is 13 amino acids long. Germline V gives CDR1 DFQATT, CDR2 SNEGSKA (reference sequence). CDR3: CSARVETDYGYTF. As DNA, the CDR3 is TGCAGTGCTAGAGTGGAGACCGACTATGGCTACACCTTC.

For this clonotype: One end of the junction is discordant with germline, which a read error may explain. For the CDR3, the DNA is TGTGTCAGCAGTTTAGAAAGGACTGAAGCTTTCTTT. It encodes CVSSLERTEAFF. The rearrangement joins TRBV6-6 to TRBJ1-1; no clear D. CDR1 is MNHNY, CDR2 SVGAGI, per germline (reference sequence). This CDR3 region has 12 residues.